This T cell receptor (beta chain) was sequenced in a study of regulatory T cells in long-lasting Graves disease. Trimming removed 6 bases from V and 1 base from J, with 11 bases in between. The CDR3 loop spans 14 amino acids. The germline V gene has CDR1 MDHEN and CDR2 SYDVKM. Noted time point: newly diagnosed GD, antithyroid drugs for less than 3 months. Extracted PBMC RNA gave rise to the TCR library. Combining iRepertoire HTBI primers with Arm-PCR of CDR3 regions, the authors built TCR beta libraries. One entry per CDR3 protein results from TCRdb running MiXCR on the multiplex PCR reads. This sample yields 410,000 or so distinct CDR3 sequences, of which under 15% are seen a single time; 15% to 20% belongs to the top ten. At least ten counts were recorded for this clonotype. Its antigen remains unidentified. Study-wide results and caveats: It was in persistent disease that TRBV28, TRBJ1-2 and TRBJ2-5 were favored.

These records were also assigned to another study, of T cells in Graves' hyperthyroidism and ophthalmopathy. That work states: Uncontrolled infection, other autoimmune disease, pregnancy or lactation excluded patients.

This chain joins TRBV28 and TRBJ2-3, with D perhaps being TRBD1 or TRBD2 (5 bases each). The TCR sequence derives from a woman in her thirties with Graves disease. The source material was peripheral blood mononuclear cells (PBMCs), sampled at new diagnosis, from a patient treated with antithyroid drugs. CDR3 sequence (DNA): TGTGCCAGCAGGACGGGACCACGCACAGATACGCAGTATTTT. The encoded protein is CASRTGPRTDTQYF.